The T cell receptor (beta chain) under discussion was sequenced for a study of response to subunit inactivated influenza vaccine. Study-wide results and caveats: Few additional T cells are recruited per seasonal influenza vaccination, authors suggested.

TCRdb used MiXCR to reprocess the RT-PCR reads, holding one entry per CDR3 protein. Here the sample spans under 800,000 distinct CDR3 sequences, more than 11% being singletons. About this clonotype: Its target is unknown.

Trimming removed 0 bases from V and 12 bases from J, with 12 bases in between. This CDR3 is 13 amino acids long. Germline CDR1 reads LGHNA; CDR2 reads YSLEER. The sequences come from PBMCs from blood, collected 14 to 15 days before vaccination. The source is a man aged 50 or older who received an inactivated influenza vaccine. The chain links TRBV4-3 to TRBJ2-1; a weak D match, TRBD1 (5 bases). The CDR3 DNA reads as TGCGCCAGCAGCCAAGATCAGCAGGGTATGCAGTTCTTC. Translated: CASSQDQQGMQFF.